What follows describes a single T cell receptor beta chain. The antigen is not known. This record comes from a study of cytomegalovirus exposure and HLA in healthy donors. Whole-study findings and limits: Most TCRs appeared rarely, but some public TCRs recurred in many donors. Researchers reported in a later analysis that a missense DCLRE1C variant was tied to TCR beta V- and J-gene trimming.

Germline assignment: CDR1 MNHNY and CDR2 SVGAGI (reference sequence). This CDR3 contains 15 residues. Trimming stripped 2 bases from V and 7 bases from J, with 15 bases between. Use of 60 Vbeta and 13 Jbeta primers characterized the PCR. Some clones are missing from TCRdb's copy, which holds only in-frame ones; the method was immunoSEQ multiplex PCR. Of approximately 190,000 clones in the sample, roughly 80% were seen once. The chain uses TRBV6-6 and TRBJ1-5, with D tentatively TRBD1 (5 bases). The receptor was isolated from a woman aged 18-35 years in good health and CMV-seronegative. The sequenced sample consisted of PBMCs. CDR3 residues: CASSYGPGGDQPQHF. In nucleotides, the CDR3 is TGTGCCAGCAGTTACGGTCCCGGGGGGGACCAGCCCCAGCATTTT.